These 14 T cell receptor beta chains were sequenced from one sample in a study of identifying expanded T cells in peripheral blood (dated 2019 in TCRdb). Receptors were amplified or captured by the immunoSEQ multiplex PCR assay. In its TCRdb copy, this immuneACCESS table keeps in-frame sequences only and misses some clones. Where compared with another copy, unresolved V genes explain less than half of these, and the others have no known cause. The sample contains around 99,000 clones, around 90% of them found a single time. The top ten clones comprise 7.5% to 9.5% of the sample. The sequencing input was blood. The receptors were gathered from a person aged 18 to 75 in good health.

The chain couples TRBV19 to TRBJ1-4; 9 nucleotides match TRBD1. The CDR3 has 15 residues. Germline V gives CDR1 LNHDA, CDR2 SQIVND (reference sequence). Germline trimming cut 3 bases from V and 8 bases from J; bases unmatched to any gene: 7. CDR3 coding DNA: TGTGCCAGTAGTATCTGGGGACAGGGAATCGAAAAACTGTTTTTT. The encoded protein is CASSIWGQGIEKLFF.

CDR3 DNA: TGTGCCAGCAGCGCCATGACTCTACCAGGGTTCTTC. Amino acids: CASSAMTLPGFF. The gene calls are TRBV11-2 and TRBJ2-1; no definite D call. The germline V gene encodes CDR1 SGHAT and CDR2 FQNNGV. V was trimmed by 5 bases and J by 15 bases, leaving 17 bases between them. The CDR3 runs to 12 residues.

The chain uses TRBV7-9 and TRBJ2-7; D perhaps matches TRBD2 (6 bases). Germline loops: CDR1 SEHNR, CDR2 FQNEAQ (reference sequence). Trimming stripped 4 bases from V and 0 bases from J, with 13 bases between. The CDR3 has 15 amino acids. CDR3 sequence: CASSWLAASSYEQYF. CDR3 DNA: TGTGCCAGCAGCTGGTTAGCGGCAAGCTCCTACGAGCAGTACTTC.

The chain carries TRBV7-3 and TRBJ2-3; the D gene is possibly TRBD2 (5 bases). The V end was cut by 5 bases, the J end by 7 bases, with 13 bases between. This CDR3 has 13 amino acids. CDR1 and CDR2 (germline): SGHTA, FQGTGA. CDR3 nucleotide sequence: TGTGCCAGCAGCCACCCCAGCGGATATACGCAGTATTTT. Translation gives CASSHPSGYTQYF.

V gene TRBV30 combines with J gene TRBJ1-1; TRBD1 is a possible D gene (6 bases). The CDR3 consists of 14 residues. Germline V lookup: CDR1 GTSNPN, CDR2 SVGIG (reference sequence). The V and J ends lost 5 bases and 2 bases respectively, with 15 bases between them. The CDR3 region is CAWDRGRPNTEAFF. The CDR3 bases are TGTGCCTGGGACCGGGGGCGACCTAACACTGAAGCTTTCTTT.

The chain carries TRBV28 and TRBJ2-7; TRBD1 aligns across 8 bases. CDR3 length: 15 residues. Germline assignment: CDR1 MDHEN and CDR2 SYDVKM. With 5 bases clipped from V and 1 base from J, the junction kept 7 bases outside the gene matches. The CDR3 DNA reads TGTGCCAGCAGTCCACGACAGGGGCGTTCCTACGAGCAGTACTTC. Translated: CASSPRQGRSYEQYF. Supplemented by reference TRBV28 and TRBJ2-7, the full variable domain reads DVKVTQSSRYLVKRTGEKVFLECVQDMDHENMFWYRQDPGLGLRLIYFSYDVKMKEKGDIPEGYSVSREKKERFSLILESASTNQTSMYLCASSPRQGRSYEQYFGPGTRLTVT.

This clone is termed medium-sized (0.01 to 0.1%). The genes are TRBV2 and TRBJ2-7, with TRBD2 matching over 9 bases. The ends lost 3 bases at V and 3 bases at J; junction bases unmatched: 6. Germline V CDR1 and CDR2: SNHLY, FYNNEI. CDR3 size: 15 residues. CDR3 sequence reads: CASSDETSGYYEQYF. In nucleotides, the CDR3 is TGTGCCAGCAGTGACGAAACTAGCGGGTACTACGAGCAGTACTTC.

The V gene is TRBV10-2, the J gene TRBJ1-1; 9 bases fit TRBD1. The CDR3 covers 12 residues. J lost 6 bases, V lost 10 bases, and 6 bases had no gene match. Germline lookup yields CDR1 WSHSY and CDR2 SAAADI. The DNA of the CDR3 is TGCGCCACCCGACAGGGGGAGGCTGAAGCTTTCTTT. Translating it yields CATRQGEAEAFF.

CDR3 protein: CASSFGRAAAYEQYF. The CDR3 region has the DNA TGTGCCAGCAGCTTCGGGCGTGCCGCTGCCTACGAGCAGTACTTC. The chain employs TRBV11-2 and TRBJ2-7; D remains unclear. V was trimmed by 3 bases and J by 2 bases, leaving 14 bases between them. Germline CDR1 SGHAT, CDR2 FQNNGV. The CDR3 runs to 15 residues.

The chain uses TRBV5-6 and TRBJ1-2; TRBD1 matches at 8 bases. Trimming cost V 3 bases and J 4 bases; bases outside gene matches: 11. There are 16 residues in the CDR3. Per germline, CDR1 SGHDT and CDR2 YYEEEE. For the CDR3, the DNA is TGTGCCAGCAGCTCGTTCTCGAGGACAGGGAGCTATGGCTACACCTTC. Encoded protein: CASSSFSRTGSYGYTF.

J is TRBJ2-7 and V is TRBV6-1; TRBD1 matches 7 bases. The germline V gene encodes CDR1 MNHNS and CDR2 SASEGT. With V trimmed by 7 bases and J by 0 bases, 6 bases remained unmatched. The length of the CDR3 is 14 residues. CDR3 in amino acids: CASNPGQSSYEQYF. The CDR3 nucleotides read TGTGCCAGCAACCCGGGACAGTCCTCCTACGAGCAGTACTTC.

The chain employs TRBV6-6 and TRBJ2-3; 8 nucleotides align to TRBD1. This CDR3 spans 14 amino acids. Germline assignment: CDR1 MNHNY and CDR2 SVGAGI (reference sequence). J gave up 1 base and V 8 bases, and 5 bases lay outside the gene matches. The DNA for the CDR3 is TGTGCCAGCTCTCCGGGACAGGGCACAGATACGCAGTATTTT. It yields the protein CASSPGQGTDTQYF.

The rearrangement joins TRBV27 to TRBJ2-3, with D maybe TRBD2 (6 bases). The length of the CDR3 is 15 residues. Between the trimmed V and J ends, which lost 1 base and 5 bases, there was a span of 13 bases. CDR1 is MNHEY, CDR2 SMNVEV, per germline (reference sequence). The CDR3 DNA is TGTGCCAGCAGTTTATTTGTGACAGCGGGAGATACGCAGTATTTT. It is translated as CASSLFVTAGDTQYF.

The rearrangement links TRBV6-6 to TRBJ1-2; TRBD1 matches at 7 bases. The CDR3 consists of 14 residues. With V trimmed by 1 base and J by 5 bases, 4 bases remained unmatched. Germline CDR1 reads MNHNY; CDR2 reads SVGAGI (reference sequence). The CDR3 sequence is CASSYLQGIYGYTF. CDR3 bases: TGTGCCAGCAGTTACTTACAGGGGATTTATGGCTACACCTTC.